This record looks at one TCR beta chain sequence and its context. Its antigen is currently unknown. The sample originates from a study of cytomegalovirus exposure and HLA in healthy donors. Background on the study: The 100 million to 140 million unique TCR beta sequences, from 150 million to 200 million T cells, were found by an earlier analysis. Study outcomes and limitations: Across donors, presence/absence analyses took sequencing depth to be roughly uniform.

Use of 60 Vbeta and 13 Jbeta primers characterized the PCR. Per the original methods: It was a later analysis that counted roughly 80 million unique TCR beta chains, of which approximately 11 million were shared. The repertoire was sequenced with immunoSEQ multiplex PCR; TCRdb's copy has only in-frame clones and lacks some. The V and J calls and clone size are taken from that table; D and trimming were inferred from the DNA. The sample table includes about 160,000 clones. This receptor was taken from a woman aged 55 to 70 in good health and CMV-seronegative. Source material: PBMCs.

The CDR3 DNA follows: TGTGCCAGCAGGCTGCAGGGCTCGGGAAACACCATATATTTT. It encodes CASRLQGSGNTIYF. J is TRBJ1-3 and V is TRBV7-2, with TRBD1 as a possible D gene (5 bases). The germline V gene has CDR1 SGHTA and CDR2 FQGNSA. This CDR3 comprises 14 residues. Deletions cut 6 bases from V and 4 bases from J, with 13 bases between.